The 32 T cell receptor beta chains given below trace back to one sample, sequenced in a study of patients and donors after allogeneic stem cell transplantation. MiXCR was run by TCRdb on the RT-PCR reads, yielding one entry per CDR3 protein. The data hold 900,000 to 1,000,000 distinct CDR3 sequences, with roughly 17% observed a single time. The sequencing sample was made of blood, either unsorted or a sorted T cell fraction (not recorded which). The source of these receptors is a human donor who was either an allogeneic HSCT recipient or a stem cell or donor lymphocyte infusion donor (not recorded which). It is not recorded whose cells these are; they may come from a transplant donor.

This clonotype was seen a handful of times. The rearrangement links TRBV11-2 to TRBJ2-1, with 9 nucleotides matching TRBD2. The V gene's germline CDR1 is SGHAT and CDR2 FQNNGV. V was pared by 5 bases and J by 1 base, with 9 bases of the junction left unmatched. The CDR3 is made up of 17 amino acids. CDR3 DNA sequence: TGTGCCAGCAGCATAAAGGGAAGCGGGAGGTCCTACAATGAGCAGTTCTTC. It codes for CASSIKGSGRSYNEQFF.

The chain has TRBV4-2 and TRBJ2-3, with a weak D call TRBD2 (5 bases). Germline V gives CDR1 LGHNA, CDR2 YNFKEQ. The CDR3 has 18 residues. Trimming shortened V by 3 bases and J by 2 bases, and 21 bases separated the two germline ends. CDR3 in amino acids: CASSQDAAGLSYTDTQYF. CDR3 bases: TGTGCCAGCAGCCAGGACGCAGCAGGACTGAGCTACACAGATACGCAGTATTTT.

J is TRBJ2-5 and V is TRBV24-1; D may be TRBD1 or TRBD2 (5 bases each). Germline assignment: CDR1 KGHDR and CDR2 SFDVKD. V gave up 1 base and J gave up 4 bases, with 6 bases separating them. CDR3 length equals 13 residues. The CDR3 DNA is TGTGCCACCAGTGATTTTGGGGGAGAGACCCAGTACTTC. It is translated as CATSDFGGETQYF.

This clonotype has more than one count but fewer than ten. V and J are TRBV4-3 and TRBJ1-1; perhaps TRBD1 as D (5 bases). The CDR3 has 13 residues. Trimming pared 0 bases from V and 10 bases from J, leaving 12 bases between. Germline assignment: CDR1 LGHNA and CDR2 YSLEER. The chain's CDR3 is CASSQDGGIGAFF. In DNA, the CDR3 is TGCGCCAGCAGCCAAGATGGGGGGATAGGAGCTTTCTTT.

The rearrangement uses TRBV20-1 and TRBJ2-5; D not certain. Trimming took off 0 bases at V and 2 bases at J, with 10 bases between the two ends. CDR3 length: 14 amino acids. In germline, CDR1 is DFQATT, CDR2 SNEGSKA (reference sequence). CDR3 region: CSARDRTDQETQYF. CDR3 DNA: TGCAGTGCTAGAGATAGAACTGATCAAGAGACCCAGTACTTC.

The chain recombines TRBV6-1 with TRBJ1-2, with 10 bases that match TRBD1. CDR3 length: 14 amino acids. V gave up 6 bases and J gave up 5 bases; unmatched junction bases: 6. The germline CDR1 and CDR2 sequences are MNHNS and SASEGT. In DNA form, the CDR3 reads TGTGCCAGCAGGGAGACAGGGGGCCGGTATGGCTACACCTTC. Amino acid sequence: CASRETGGRYGYTF.

CDR3 nucleotide sequence: TGCAGTGCTACAGGGGCTATTAGCAATCAGCCCCAGCATTTT. This translates into CSATGAISNQPQHF. The rearrangement uses TRBV20-1 and TRBJ1-5; tentatively, D is TRBD1 (6 bases). The CDR3 runs 14 residues. The germline V and J ends were trimmed by 4 bases and 0 bases, with 10 bases remaining between them. Germline loops: CDR1 DFQATT, CDR2 SNEGSKA (reference sequence).

This clonotype was counted only a few times. This chain uses TRBV20-1 with TRBJ1-5; unclear D gene. This CDR3 contains 18 residues. V lost 3 bases, J lost 0 bases, and 21 bases lay in between. Germline CDR1 DFQATT, CDR2 SNEGSKA (reference sequence). CDR3 nucleotide sequence: TGCAGTGCTAGGCCCCACCGAGGTGCCCCACTTAGCAATCAGCCCCAGCATTTT. Protein: CSARPHRGAPLSNQPQHF.

V gene TRBV11-2 combines with J gene TRBJ2-1; 7 bases agree with TRBD2. The germline V gene has CDR1 SGHAT and CDR2 FQNNGV. This CDR3 spans 15 amino acids. V lost 5 bases and J lost 6; bases outside the gene matches: 10. CDR3 nucleotide sequence: TGTGCCAGCAGCCGGGGGAGGGCAACTTCCAATGAGCAGTTCTTC. The encoded protein is CASSRGRATSNEQFF.

The chain couples TRBV7-2 to TRBJ2-3, with 8 bases matching TRBD2. Unmatched junction bases numbered 4, after V lost 1 base and J lost 1 base. There are 16 residues in the CDR3. Germline V gene sequence: CDR1 SGHTA, CDR2 FQGNSA. This CDR3 reads CASSLGYGGGTDTQYF. Here the CDR3 DNA reads TGTGCCAGCAGCTTAGGTTACGGGGGGGGCACAGATACGCAGTATTTT.

This clonotype was seen a few times. This rearrangement joins TRBV5-4 to TRBJ2-7, with TRBD2 matching over 12 bases. This CDR3 contains 17 residues. The V segment lost 3 bases and the J segment 0 bases; nucleotides outside the gene matches: 7. Per germline, CDR1 SGHNT and CDR2 YYREEE (reference sequence). CDR3: CASSSPTSGRPSYEQYF. CDR3 nucleotides: TGTGCCAGCAGCTCTCCGACTAGCGGGAGACCCTCCTACGAGCAGTACTTC.

This clonotype was seen at least ten times. The genes are TRBV10-3 and TRBJ2-6; no firm D call. Looked up from germline, CDR1 is ENHRY and CDR2 is SYGVKD. The CDR3 sequence is 16 residues long. Trimming took 2 bases from V and 0 from J, leaving 8 bases between them. The CDR3 loop reads CAISETSSSGANVLTF. CDR3 DNA: TGTGCCATCAGTGAGACCTCTAGCTCTGGGGCCAACGTCCTGACTTTC.

The chain is built from TRBV28 and TRBJ1-2; tentatively, D is TRBD1 (5 bases). The germline V gene has CDR1 MDHEN and CDR2 SYDVKM. Trimming removed 6 bases from V and 4 bases from J, with 12 bases in between. CDR3 length: 13 residues. The CDR3: CASRTGTAYGYTF. The CDR3 DNA sequence: TGTGCCAGCAGGACCGGGACCGCCTATGGCTACACCTTC.

In its sample, this clonotype was seen a few times. This chain connects TRBV20-1 to TRBJ2-5; D gene unclear. The germline V and J ends were trimmed by 0 bases and 4 bases, with 9 bases remaining between them. The CDR3 totals 13 residues. The V gene's germline CDR1 is DFQATT and CDR2 SNEGSKA (reference sequence). CDR3 amino acids: CSARDTFAETQYF. CDR3 nucleotide sequence: TGCAGTGCTAGAGATACTTTCGCAGAGACCCAGTACTTC.

This clonotype was seen more than once but under ten times. V is TRBV9 and J is TRBJ2-7; tentative D call: TRBD2 (6 bases). CDR1 is SGDLS, CDR2 YYNGEE, per germline. This CDR3 has 15 residues. V was cut by 0 bases and J by 9 bases, with 19 bases left in between. The CDR3 here is CASSVDGTALSGQYF. CDR3 DNA: TGTGCCAGCAGCGTAGATGGGACTGCCCTCTCAGGGCAGTACTTC.

V usage is TRBV6-1 and J usage is TRBJ2-2; possibly TRBD1 for D (5 bases). Per germline, CDR1 MNHNS and CDR2 SASEGT. Trimming cost V 7 bases and J 0 bases, with 12 bases left between them. The CDR3 sequence is 15 residues long. The CDR3 DNA reads TGTGCCAGCAAGGGGTCACCCCCGAACACCGGGGAGCTGTTTTTT. Amino acid sequence: CASKGSPPNTGELFF.

This clonotype was counted a single time. The chain links TRBV7-9 to TRBJ2-2, with D perhaps TRBD1 (5 bases). The length of the CDR3 is 17 residues. Germline loops: CDR1 SEHNR, CDR2 FQNEAQ (reference sequence). V lost 3 bases and J 6 bases, leaving 20 bases between the germline ends. CDR3 nucleotides: TGTGCCAGCAGCTTTATTGGTGTCAGGGTAACGGCCGGGGAGCTGTTTTTT. Its protein product is CASSFIGVRVTAGELFF. Full variable domain (remainder filled in from reference TRBV7-9 and TRBJ2-2): DTGVSQNPRHKITKRGQNVTFRCDPISEHNRLYWYRQTLGQGPEFLTYFQNEAQLEKSRLLSDRFSAERPKGSFSTLEIQRTEQGDSAMYLCASSFIGVRVTAGELFFGEGSRLTVL.

The rearrangement joins TRBV29-1 to TRBJ2-5; D remains unclear. Trimming cost V 1 base and J 4 bases, with 10 bases left between them. The CDR3 spans 13 residues. CDR1 and CDR2 (germline): SQVTM, ANQGSEA. The CDR3 nucleotides read TGCAGCGTTGAAGGGCAGGTAGTAGAGACCCAGTACTTC. It encodes CSVEGQVVETQYF.

There are a few counts of this clonotype. The rearrangement uses TRBV11-1 and TRBJ2-5; no reliable D call. This CDR3 spans 18 amino acids. Between the trimmed V and J ends, which lost 1 base and 5 bases, there was a span of 23 bases. CDR1 is SGHAT, CDR2 FQDESV, per germline (reference sequence). CDR3: CASSLVSTSDHSSETQYF. As DNA, the CDR3 is TGTGCCAGCAGCTTAGTGAGCACGAGCGACCACTCTTCGGAGACCCAGTACTTC.

This clonotype was observed many times. This chain connects TRBV12-3 or TRBV12-4 to TRBJ1-5, with D unclear. V dropped 8 bases and J dropped 2 bases, with 13 bases sitting between them. This CDR3 region has 14 residues. The CDR3 region is CASQTNGRNQPQHF. As DNA, the CDR3 is TGTGCCAGCCAAACAAATGGGCGCAATCAGCCCCAGCATTTT.

J is TRBJ1-5 and V is TRBV7-2; D is undetermined. This CDR3 region has 14 residues. With 1 base removed from V and 6 bases from J, the gap between germline ends came to 10 bases. Per the germline V gene, CDR1 is SGHTA and CDR2 is FQGNSA. The CDR3 sequence: CASSLGLLSQPQHF. The CDR3 nucleotides are TGTGCCAGCAGCTTAGGACTCCTGAGTCAGCCCCAGCATTTT. Variable domain in full (rest from reference TRBV7-2 and TRBJ1-5): GAGVSQSPSNKVTEKGKDVELRCDPISGHTALYWYRQSLGQGLEFLIYFQGNSAPDKSGLPSDRFSAERTGGSVSTLTIQRTQQEDSAVYLCASSLGLLSQPQHFGDGTRLSIL.

The genes are TRBV6-2 or TRBV6-3 and TRBJ2-1; 10 positions agree with TRBD2. V shed 2 bases, J shed 8 bases, and the junction held 0 bases outside the gene matches. Germline CDR1 and CDR2: MNHEY and SVGEGT. The CDR3 extends over 13 amino acids. The CDR3 DNA is TGTGCCAGCAGTTACCTAGCGGGAGATGAGCAGTTCTTC. Amino acids: CASSYLAGDEQFF.

This clonotype came up a few times. The chain has TRBV10-3 and TRBJ2-3, with TRBD2 identical over 8 bases. The CDR3 has 14 amino acids. The germline gives CDR1 ENHRY, CDR2 SYGVKD. V lost 4 bases, J lost 7 bases, and 7 bases stayed unmatched. The CDR3 spells CAISASGSLNTQYF. CDR3 in DNA: TGTGCCATCAGTGCGAGCGGGAGTTTAAATACGCAGTATTTT.

This clonotype was counted between two and nine times. The J gene is TRBJ1-2, the V gene TRBV12-3 or TRBV12-4; TRBD1 agrees at 8 bases. V shed 4 bases, J shed 7 bases, and the junction held 11 bases outside the gene matches. The CDR3 has 15 amino acids. CDR3 protein: CASSWGPSDRVGYTF. The CDR3 DNA reads TGTGCCAGCAGTTGGGGGCCATCGGACAGGGTTGGCTACACCTTC.

This clonotype was seen only a few times. V and J are TRBV20-1 and TRBJ2-7; 14 bases line up with TRBD2. V gave up 6 bases and J gave up 2 bases; unmatched junction bases: 9. Germline lookup yields CDR1 DFQATT and CDR2 SNEGSKA (reference sequence). The CDR3 totals 16 residues. The CDR3 nucleotides read TGCAGTGCCCAACCGGGACTAGCGGGAGTCGCCTACGAGCAGTACTTC. It specifies CSAQPGLAGVAYEQYF.

The chain uses TRBV9 and TRBJ2-1; possibly TRBD1 for D (5 bases). The CDR3 spans 15 residues. Trimming stripped 3 bases from V and 4 bases from J, with 14 bases between. CDR1 and CDR2 (germline): SGDLS, YYNGEE. The CDR3 sequence is CASSAGLELYNEQFF. CDR3 sequence (DNA): TGTGCCAGCAGCGCAGGGTTGGAGCTGTACAATGAGCAGTTCTTC.

This clonotype was picked up many times. This chain uses TRBV12-3 or TRBV12-4 with TRBJ2-3, with 14 bases lining up with TRBD2. Unmatched junction bases numbered 4, after V lost 3 bases and J lost 2 bases. The CDR3 totals 17 residues. CDR3 residues: CASSFGTSGGYTDTQYF. For the CDR3, the DNA is TGTGCCAGCAGTTTCGGGACTAGCGGGGGATACACAGATACGCAGTATTTT.

Ten or more counts support this clonotype. The V call is TRBV5-6, the J call TRBJ1-2; no reliable D call. Looked up from germline, CDR1 is SGHDT and CDR2 is YYEEEE. The CDR3 is 16 residues long. Trimming took 0 bases from V and 0 from J, leaving 12 bases between them. The CDR3 DNA sequence: TGTGCCAGCAGCTTGGGTGCATGGGGAGCTAACTATGGCTACACCTTC. This translates into CASSLGAWGANYGYTF.

This clonotype was counted a few times. V is TRBV12-3 or TRBV12-4 and J is TRBJ2-3, with 8 bases identical to TRBD1. The J segment lost 1 base and the V segment lost 6 bases, leaving 18 bases of the junction unmatched. The CDR3 contains 19 residues. As DNA, the CDR3 is TGTGCCAGCAGCCAATTTGGTGGGGGGCTGGGACAGGGCACAGATACGCAGTATTTT. Its protein is CASSQFGGGLGQGTDTQYF.

The gene calls are TRBV20-1 and TRBJ2-1; 8 bases match TRBD2. Germline assignment: CDR1 DFQATT and CDR2 SNEGSKA (reference sequence). The trim removed 6 bases at V and 9 bases at J, leaving 13 bases unmatched. This CDR3 has 14 amino acids. The CDR3 coding sequence is TGCAGTGCCCTTATCTTAAGCGGGAGTAGTGAGCAGTTCTTC. It yields the protein CSALILSGSSEQFF.

The chain couples TRBV20-1 to TRBJ2-7, with TRBD1 identical over 7 bases. This CDR3 has 12 amino acids. V lost 6 bases to trimming and J lost 2 bases; unmatched junction nucleotides: 4. CDR1 and CDR2 from the germline V gene are DFQATT and SNEGSKA (reference sequence). DNA of the CDR3: TGCAGTGCCCGGACAGGAGCCTACGAGCAGTACTTC. Amino acid sequence: CSARTGAYEQYF.

This clonotype was found a few times. V gene TRBV29-1 combines with J gene TRBJ1-5, with a tentative D call TRBD1 (5 bases). The CDR3 consists of 14 residues. Germline V gene sequence: CDR1 SQVTM, CDR2 ANQGSEA. V shed 7 bases and J shed 1 base, with 14 bases lying between them. CDR3 region: CSAYCRDSNQPQHF. The CDR3 nucleotides read TGCAGCGCCTATTGCAGGGACAGCAATCAGCCCCAGCATTTT.